This T cell receptor (beta chain) was obtained from a study of cytomegalovirus exposure and HLA in healthy donors (dated by TCRdb to the late 2010s). About the full investigation: In an earlier analysis of 587 of the donors, 250 to 350 Gb of sequence data and some 100 million unique TCR beta sequences from about 179 million T cells were reported. An early release that covered fewer than 750 HLA-typed donors contained around 300 gigabases of sequencing data and tens of millions of unique TCR sequences. Of the roughly 430 genotyped donors, roughly 80% fell in the genetic ancestry cluster associated with self-reported Caucasian donors. The study was designed to test whether signatures of past pathogen exposure could be identified by cataloging public T cell receptors. The study profiled the T cell repertoires of hundreds of subjects by immunosequencing and related them to cytomegalovirus serostatus. Along with the roughly 700-subject first cohort, a separate validation cohort of some 130 different subjects was used. To predict cytomegalovirus infection status, the study brought together high-throughput TCR immunosequencing, statistical association of individual TCRs with disease status, and machine learning. To study patterns of TCR occurrence, a later analysis re-analyzed previously published TCR beta repertoires from 600 to 750 donors and added high-resolution HLA genotyping. In the later analysis, no new phenotypic data were used to find candidate immune exposures; instead, reliance was placed on TCR beta sequences and their occurrence across donors. An earlier analysis of 587 of the donors applied high-throughput TCR beta sequencing to assess whether each TCR beta V gene segment acted as functional or pseudogenic. Alongside the repertoire data, information on donor age, sex, ethnicity and CMV serostatus was compiled. In a later genetic analysis, genome-wide SNP genotypes for about 55% of the 666 donors were used, and that subset was treated as a discovery cohort. Every discovery cohort repertoire had been produced on one sequencing platform. HLA typing covered class I and class II loci at four-digit resolution. Typing coverage differed by locus: A, B, C, DRB1 and DQB1 were typed in roughly 620-640 donors, DQA1 in about 560, DPA1 in some 570, and DPB1 in 472. Four to six DR-DQ haplotypes were handled as single units for association and clustering, since linkage in the cohort was strong. Among around 400 genotyped donors of the cohort, an average of about 240,000 unique TCR beta nucleotide sequences was sequenced per donor, of which 15% to 20% were non-productive.

The cohort consisted of some 730 healthy bone marrow donors. Cohort members were all nominally healthy when sampled, although unrecorded immune exposures were likely present. The donor was CMV seronegative and was included in the group of a few hundred seronegative cohort members. A peripheral blood sample was provided by each donor, and peripheral blood mononuclear cells were used for TCR beta sequencing. Genomic DNA extraction from the blood cell samples was performed with the Qiagen DNeasy Blood Extraction Kit. Points the paper makes about the study in general: In a later genetic analysis, a missense DCLRE1C variant was associated with V-gene and J-gene trimming of TCR beta chains, and the association was replicated in an independent cohort. A few of the identified cytomegalovirus-associated TCR beta chains were confirmed in vitro to be specific for cytomegalovirus antigens. In a later analysis, HLA-associated TCR beta chains showed more clonal expansion and lower generation probabilities than non-associated chains that were equally common. Correlated functional status among segregating V segments might be attributable to linkage disequilibrium, but an unknown experimental factor could not be ruled out. According to a later analysis, parvovirus B19, influenza, CMV and Epstein-Barr virus appeared linked to several top co-occurrence clusters. Because HLA typing was unavailable for some donors at each locus, only the typed subset was used in association tests. This cohort had only TCR beta chains sequenced, and the lack of alpha or paired-chain data limited which features could be detected. In a later genetic analysis, fewer N-insertions in productive TCRs were reported among donors in an Asian-associated ancestry cluster than the roughly 700-donor mean. The study gave a list of under 200 TCR beta chains associated with cytomegalovirus. In a later analysis, about 16,000 TCR beta sequences were associated with specific HLA alleles at a false discovery rate of 0.05. The authors suggested that the approach could potentially be generalized to other disease states and immunological phenotypes. Because the 87-base-pair reads could not distinguish some IMGT-functional V segments, including TRBV6-2 and TRBV6-3, those segments were excluded. A further reported finding was that TCR beta sequences accurately predicted the HLA-A and HLA-B alleles for most subjects in the first cohort. A later analysis found that most CMV-associated TCR beta chains appeared HLA-restricted, with HLA associations seemingly driven largely by CMV exposure. Across donors, most TCR sequences were observed very rarely, whereas some public TCRs were present in many individuals. Strong co-occurrence of HLA alleles, especially DR and DQ, made assigning TCR associations to individual alleles difficult. Cytomegalovirus status was reported to be diagnosed by the classifier with high specificity and sensitivity in both the original and validation cohorts. Broadly in line with IMGT annotations, most TCR beta V segments showed up in productive rearrangements about 90% or about 30% of the time in an earlier analysis of 587 of the donors. According to a later analysis, TCR association rates differed among HLA loci, with DRB1 alleles showing the most associated TCRs and HLA-C alleles showing the fewest. CMV serostatus was the only immune exposure information available for the cohort. A cluster of highly shared sequence variants was judged likely to represent a technical artifact of the sequencing pipeline. Because counts were too low, seventeen rarely observed V segments, including chromosome 9 orphons, were excluded from the earlier analysis of under 650 of the donors. Roughly uniform sequencing depth across donors was assumed in presence/absence analyses, although this assumption may not hold.

A note on this clone: Its antigen remains unidentified. Nothing much larger sits one base from this clone, and base qualities are not available.

Clipping removes 5 bases from V and 4 bases from J, with 7 as the unmatched junction base count. Taken from cysteine to phenylalanine, the CDR3 has 15 residues. Only CDR3 DNA is held: 45 bases, read in frame from base 1. The germline V gene yields SNHLY for CDR1 and FYNNEI for CDR2. Library construction relied on the immunoSEQ multiplex PCR assay. For the multiplex PCR, a mixture combining 60 forward primers for TCR Vbeta segments and 13 reverse primers for TCR Jbeta segments was used. A multiplex PCR assay on genomic DNA amplified the CDR3 region of rearranged TCR beta genes. Amplified TCR beta libraries were sequenced as 87-base-pair reads on the Illumina HiSeq System. The authors processed their data as follows. In a later analysis, around 80 million unique TCR beta chains were counted across the roughly 670 repertoires, and roughly 10 million of these chains were shared by at least two donors. A nearest-neighbor algorithm error-corrected the raw reads and collapsed the reads into unique sequences, merging closely related sequences to remove PCR and sequencing errors. CDR3 sequences were aligned to IMGT reference sequences to assign V, D and J gene segments. Each retained sequence needed at least a six-nucleotide match to both a V gene segment and a J gene segment. A rearrangement was called productive if the CDR3 had no stop codons and remained in frame with V and J, and every other rearrangement was called non-productive. Following IMGT convention, CDR3 was defined as the stretch from the second conserved V-encoded cysteine to the conserved J-encoded phenylalanine. Sequences without an unambiguous match to a single V gene segment were excluded from the earlier analysis of 587 of the donors. An earlier analysis of approximately 590 of the donors called V segments functional above 56.7% productive rearrangements and segregating when the between-donor standard deviation exceeded 5%. A statistical classification framework was developed to diagnose cytomegalovirus status using the catalog of TCR beta chain sequences. In a later analysis, V and J genes were assigned by comparing TCR nucleotide sequences against IMGT/GENE-DB human TR gene sequences. The TCRdist pipeline was used in a later analysis to assign CDR3 sequences and most-parsimonious VDJ recombination scenarios. A later analysis defined each TCR beta chain by its CDR3 amino acid sequence plus V-gene family, and excluded reads lacking a unique V-gene family. To address suspected cross-contamination and a sequencing artifact, a later analysis removed several hundred highly shared, low-generation-probability nucleotide sequences. In a later analysis, a clonal expansion index was calculated for each public chain from normalized within-repertoire ranks of inferred template counts. Generation probabilities in a later analysis came from a VDJ recombination model fitted to out-of-frame rearrangements, and those results were checked against IGoR. In a later analysis, TCR-TCR, TCR-HLA and TCR-CMV co-occurrence was scored with hypergeometric tests, and a repertoire-size bias correction was applied to TCR pairs. A later analysis estimated false discovery rates by permuting HLA or CMV assignments 20 times. In a later analysis, co-occurring TCRs were grouped using DBSCAN, and TCRdist sequence similarity was added for clustering within HLA-allele-positive subsets. Repertoires with fewer than 30,000 or more than 120,000 public chains were left out of co-occurrence clustering, as were a handful of repertoires with anomalous nucleotide sharing. TCRdb provides this immuneACCESS table in a form limited to in-frame rearrangements. Some clones are lacking; in checked studies, under half of them reflect an unresolved V gene, and why the rest are absent is not known. V, J and clone size reflect that table, while D and trimming were determined from the DNA. The table for this sample lists 200,000 to 250,000 clones; more than 65% of them were counted only once. Together, the top ten hold 0.63% of the sample.

The chain uses TRBV2 and TRBJ2-1; TRBD2 agrees with 8 junctional bases. This receptor was obtained from a man aged 18 to 35 in good health and CMV-seronegative. The source material was PBMCs. The DNA sequence is TGTGCCAGCAGTCGCCAGCGGGAGAGGTACAATGAGCAGTTCTTC. The encoded protein is CASSRQRERYNEQFF.